This T cell receptor beta chain comes out of a study of blood T cells in healthy people across ages. A second PCR, run for roughly 7 to 12 cycles, used a sample-barcoded 5' primer plus a J-beta primer mix. TCRdb re-derived calls from the 5' RACE reads in MiXCR, one entry per CDR3 protein. The table has fewer than 1,200,000 distinct CDR3 sequences, less than 25% seen once. In the case of this clonotype: The antigen is not known.

The CDR3 contains 15 residues. Germline V gives CDR1 SQVTM, CDR2 ANQGSEA. Trimming took off 2 bases at V and 1 base at J, with 12 bases between the two ends. Findings and caveats of the study: One million T cells yielded diversity estimates that were considered underestimates.

The same sample was also used in a study of T cells of mothers and their children.

What was sequenced was blood. V usage is TRBV29-1 and J usage is TRBJ2-1, with a tentative D call TRBD2 (5 bases). The sequence came from a girl aged 2-9 years in good health. The CDR3 region is CSVELWERSYNEQFF. The CDR3 bases are TGCAGCGTTGAACTATGGGAGAGATCCTACAATGAGCAGTTCTTC.